This T cell receptor (beta chain) came from a study of human T cells and chemical hapten exposure. General study results and limits: Donors' alopecia may make their immune response differ from healthy people's.

Time point described: patch test 1, 2 weeks after DPC sensitization. Treatment denoted: therapeutic diphenylcyclopropenone sensitization with weekly scalp DPC. TCRdb reanalysed the RACE reads using MiXCR and keeps one entry per CDR3 protein. The repertoire includes about 380,000 distinct CDR3 sequences, about 4.4% of them detected once, and 2% to 2.5% sits in the top ten. Trimming cost V 5 bases and J 5 bases, with 18 bases left between them. This CDR3 region has 15 residues. CDR1 is SGHTA and CDR2 is FQGNSA in the germline V gene. This clonotype came up a few times. What it binds is not known. This receptor was identified in a woman between 45 and 60 years old with alopecia areata. Some clones in this sample may be carry-over from other donors' samples. The material sequenced was whole blood, taken in connection with sensitization to the hapten diphenylcyclopropenone (DPC). The genes are TRBV7-2 and TRBJ1-1; TRBD1 might be the D (6 bases). The CDR3 is CASSRYEGRGTEAFF. CDR3 nucleotides: TGTGCCAGCAGCCGCTACGAGGGCAGGGGTACTGAAGCTTTCTTT.